The 18 T cell receptor beta chains reported below all come from one sample, sequenced in a study of blood T cell repertoires in COVID-19. The data were produced by immunoSEQ multiplex PCR, yet TCRdb's version contains in-frame clones alone and is incomplete. This sample yields approximately 120,000 clones, of which 70% to 75% are seen a single time; 5.5% belongs to the top ten. The sample taken for sequencing was peripheral blood. These receptors were obtained from a man in his sixties with acute or convalescent COVID-19.

The gene calls are TRBV11-2 and TRBJ1-1, with D perhaps TRBD1 (5 bases). The CDR3 runs 14 residues. Trimming left V 1 base short and J 6 bases short, with 12 bases between. CDR1 SGHAT and CDR2 FQNNGV come from the germline V gene. The CDR3 DNA reads TGTGCCAGCAGCTTAGGGGCTGGGGGGTCTGAAGCTTTCTTT. Its protein is CASSLGAGGSEAFF.

This chain uses TRBV30 with TRBJ1-5, with 8 bases identical to TRBD1. V lost 2 bases to trimming and J lost 5 bases; unmatched junction nucleotides: 5. The CDR3 is made up of 14 amino acids. CDR1 is GTSNPN, CDR2 SVGIG, per germline (reference sequence). The CDR3 reads CAWSPRTGYQPQHF. CDR3 DNA: TGTGCCTGGAGTCCCCGGACAGGGTATCAGCCCCAGCATTTT.

The J gene is TRBJ2-2, the V gene TRBV6-5, with D possibly TRBD2 on 6 matching bases. V was pared by 7 bases and J by 0 bases, with 12 bases between. CDR1 is MNHEY, CDR2 SVGAGI, per germline. This CDR3 is built from 15 residues. CDR3 nucleotide sequence: TGTGCCAGCACCCCTGCGGGGACGAACACCGGGGAGCTGTTTTTT. The encoded protein is CASTPAGTNTGELFF.

CDR3 nucleotides: TGTGCCAGCAGCCAAGCTCCCACTGAGTATGGCTACACCTTC. Amino acid sequence: CASSQAPTEYGYTF. V gene TRBV14 combines with J gene TRBJ1-2; D call uncertain. Germline V gene sequence: CDR1 SGHDN, CDR2 FVKESK. CDR3 length: 14 amino acids. The V end lost 1 base, the J end lost 5 bases, and 11 bases lay between the germline ends.

The count of this clone is one. The chain has TRBV7-8 and TRBJ1-5; D is unclear. The germline V gene encodes CDR1 SGHVS and CDR2 FQNEAQ. V was pared by 6 bases and J by 7 bases, with 10 bases between. There are 12 residues in the CDR3. The CDR3 DNA reads TGTGCCAGCAGTTCTAGATCGCAGCCCCAGCATTTT. Amino acid sequence: CASSSRSQPQHF.

This clone was detected a few times. The chain employs TRBV7-6 and TRBJ2-2; 12 bases map to TRBD1. Germline loops: CDR1 SGHVS, CDR2 FNYEAQ. CDR3 length: 17 residues. V was pared by 2 bases and J by 5 bases, with 6 bases of the junction left unmatched. The CDR3 reads CASSLISGQGATGELFF. In nucleotides, the CDR3 is TGTGCCAGCAGCTTAATTTCGGGACAGGGGGCGACCGGGGAGCTGTTTTTT.

The rearrangement uses TRBV9 and TRBJ2-1; TRBD2 aligns across 10 bases. After removal of 3 bases from V and 0 bases from J, the junction contained 9 bases not matched to a gene. Germline CDR1 reads SGDLS; CDR2 reads YYNGEE. This CDR3 region has 18 residues. The CDR3 is CASSAHTRTSGSYNEQFF. The CDR3, as DNA: TGTGCCAGCAGCGCACACACCCGGACTAGCGGCTCCTACAATGAGCAGTTCTTC.

This chain uses TRBV7-9 with TRBJ2-5, with D hard to call. The germline V gene encodes CDR1 SEHNR and CDR2 FQNEAQ (reference sequence). The CDR3 has 11 amino acids. Trimming removed 5 bases at V and 2 bases at J, with 3 bases between. The CDR3 region is CASSPQETQYF. The CDR3 coding sequence is TGTGCCAGCAGCCCGCAAGAGACCCAGTACTTC.

This clone has only one observation. The chain joins TRBV7-3 to TRBJ2-1; D may be TRBD2 (5 bases). V gave up 6 bases and J gave up 3 bases, with 18 bases separating them. Germline-derived CDR1 and CDR2 are SGHTA and FQGTGA. The CDR3 runs to 16 residues. CDR3 protein: CASSQNGRVLYNEQFF. The CDR3 DNA sequence: TGTGCCAGCAGTCAAAATGGGCGGGTTCTCTACAATGAGCAGTTCTTC.

This clone was observed a handful of times. The chain uses TRBV5-1 and TRBJ2-7, with D maybe TRBD1 (6 bases). V lost 3 bases, J lost 3 bases, and 10 bases lay in between. The CDR3 length is 13 residues. The germline CDR1 and CDR2 sequences are SGHRS and YFSETQ. This chain's CDR3 is CASSSDRLYEQYF. CDR3 nucleotide sequence: TGCGCCAGCAGCTCGGACAGACTCTACGAGCAGTACTTC. Looking up the rest from reference TRBV5-1 and TRBJ2-7 gives the full variable domain: KAGVTQTPRYLIKTRGQQVTLSCSPISGHRSVSWYQQTPGQGLQFLFEYFSETQRNKGNFPGRFSGRQFSNSRSEMNVSTLELGDSALYLCASSSDRLYEQYFGPGTRLTVT.

This clone was seen only once. The V gene is TRBV27, the J gene TRBJ1-1; D gene ambiguous. The CDR3 length is 13 residues. Trimming cost V 0 bases and J 9 bases, with 11 bases left between them. CDR1 and CDR2 (germline): MNHEY, SMNVEV (reference sequence). CDR3 in DNA: TGTGCCAGCAGTTTATCGATTCAGATGAAAGCTTTCTTT. This gives the protein CASSLSIQMKAFF.

The chain links TRBV14 to TRBJ1-4, with D unclear. CDR3 length: 16 amino acids. V shed 1 base and J shed 0 bases, with 9 bases lying between them. CDR1 is SGHDN and CDR2 is FVKESK in the germline V gene. This CDR3 reads CASSQGILATNEKLFF. The CDR3 DNA reads as TGTGCCAGCAGCCAAGGTATACTGGCAACTAATGAAAAACTGTTTTTT.

The CDR3 region is CASSDVSSGGIDTQYF. The DNA of the CDR3 is TGTGCCAGCAGCGACGTCTCAAGCGGGGGAATAGATACGCAGTATTTT. The J gene is TRBJ2-3, the V gene TRBV9, with 8 bases aligning to TRBD2. This CDR3 comprises 16 residues. CDR1 SGDLS and CDR2 YYNGEE come from the germline V gene. V shed 3 bases, J shed 5 bases, and the junction held 11 bases outside the gene matches.

The chain uses TRBV18 and TRBJ1-6; possibly TRBD1 for D (6 bases). The germline CDR1 and CDR2 sequences are KGHSH and LQKENI. Trimming stripped 3 bases from V and 3 bases from J, with 6 bases between. The CDR3 is 14 amino acids. CDR3 protein: CASSPDSYNSPLHF. CDR3 DNA sequence: TGTGCCAGCTCACCGGACAGCTATAATTCACCCCTCCACTTT.

The chain uses TRBV30 and TRBJ1-1; TRBD1 aligns across 7 bases. Germline V lookup: CDR1 GTSNPN, CDR2 SVGIG (reference sequence). The CDR3 is 13 amino acids. The V gene end was trimmed by 5 bases and the J gene end by 6 bases; junction bases not matched to a gene: 9. CDR3 sequence reads: CAWALDREAEAFF. DNA of the CDR3: TGTGCCTGGGCGTTAGACAGGGAGGCTGAAGCTTTCTTT.

In its sample, this clone was seen once. The rearrangement links TRBV3-1 (or the pseudogene TRBV3-2) to TRBJ1-2; tentative D call: TRBD1 (5 bases). This CDR3 has 14 residues. The V end lost 6 bases, the J end lost 7 bases, and 18 bases lay between the germline ends. Germline CDR1 reads LGHDT; CDR2 reads YNNKEL (reference sequence). The chain's CDR3 is CASSPSRGGVGYTF. The DNA for the CDR3 is TGTGCCAGCAGTCCCTCCCGGGGAGGGGTTGGCTACACCTTC.

This chain joins TRBV29-1 and TRBJ2-5, with 8 bases aligning to TRBD2. Unmatched junction bases numbered 16, after V lost 7 bases and J lost 3 bases. The CDR3 is 16 residues long. Germline values: CDR1 SQVTM, CDR2 ANQGSEA. The CDR3 spells CSAPGAGSGVEETQYF. The CDR3, as DNA: TGCAGCGCCCCCGGCGCAGGTAGCGGGGTCGAAGAGACCCAGTACTTC.

The chain couples TRBV4-2 to TRBJ1-3; unclear D gene. Germline V lookup: CDR1 LGHNA, CDR2 YNFKEQ. Between the trimmed V and J ends, which lost 0 bases and 4 bases, there was a span of 10 bases. CDR3 length equals 15 residues. CDR3 residues: CASSQESIRGNTIYF. The CDR3, as DNA: TGTGCCAGCAGCCAAGAATCGATACGGGGAAACACCATATATTTT.